The source of this T cell receptor beta chain is a study of shared clonotypes between healthy human individuals. Study-wide points: For naive CD4 cells, 4% to 5% of clonotypes were shared across a handful of donors.

Subsets obtained from CD4+ cells comprised CD45RA+ naive and CD45RA-negative memory cells. Sequencing was performed with immunoSEQ multiplex PCR; in TCRdb, only in-frame clones are kept and a portion is missing. The table has roughly 2 million clones, approximately 96% seen once; the top ten hold roughly 0.13%. Germline V CDR1 and CDR2: MNHNS, SASEGT. CDR3 length equals 14 residues. Trimming at V came to 3 bases and at J to 4 bases, leaving 2 bases not matched to a gene. On this clone itself: Antigen: not known. The sample contains more than one DNA sequence encoding this CDR3.

This chain connects TRBV6-1 to TRBJ2-5; 10 nucleotides align to TRBD1. The sequenced material came from naive CD4+ T cells sorted from blood. The subset: CD45RA+ positively selected. The receptor was isolated from a man aged 18-30 years in good health. The CDR3 reads CASSETGGLETQYF. The CDR3 nucleotides are TGTGCCAGCAGTGAGACAGGGGGCTTAGAGACCCAGTACTTC.